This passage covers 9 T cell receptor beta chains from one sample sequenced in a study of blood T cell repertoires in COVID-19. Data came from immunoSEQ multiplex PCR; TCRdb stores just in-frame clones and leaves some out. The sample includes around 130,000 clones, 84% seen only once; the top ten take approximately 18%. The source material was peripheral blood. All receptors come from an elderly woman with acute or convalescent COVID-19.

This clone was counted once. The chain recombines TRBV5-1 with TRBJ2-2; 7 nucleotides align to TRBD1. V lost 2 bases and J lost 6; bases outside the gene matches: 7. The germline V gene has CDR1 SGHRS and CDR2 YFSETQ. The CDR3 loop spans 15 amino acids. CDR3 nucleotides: TGCGCCAGCAGCTTCGCGACAGGGAGAGCCGGGGAGCTGTTTTTT. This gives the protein CASSFATGRAGELFF. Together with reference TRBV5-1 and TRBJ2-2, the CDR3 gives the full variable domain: KAGVTQTPRYLIKTRGQQVTLSCSPISGHRSVSWYQQTPGQGLQFLFEYFSETQRNKGNFPGRFSGRQFSNSRSEMNVSTLELGDSALYLCASSFATGRAGELFFGEGSRLTVL.

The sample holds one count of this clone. CDR3 DNA: TGTGCCAGCAGTACCGGGGGGGGGAACACTGAAGCTTTCTTT. Encoded protein: CASSTGGGNTEAFF. The V call is TRBV6-5, the J call TRBJ1-1, with D perhaps matching TRBD1 (5 bases). The germline V gene has CDR1 MNHEY and CDR2 SVGAGI. The CDR3 has 14 residues. Trimming removed 5 bases from V and 1 base from J, with 11 bases in between.

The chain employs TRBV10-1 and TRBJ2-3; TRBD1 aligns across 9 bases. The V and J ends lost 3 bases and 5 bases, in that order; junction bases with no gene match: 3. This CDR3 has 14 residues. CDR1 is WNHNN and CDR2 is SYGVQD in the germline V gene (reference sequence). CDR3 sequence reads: CASSDRTGVDTQYF. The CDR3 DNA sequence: TGCGCCAGCAGTGACCGGACAGGGGTAGATACGCAGTATTTT.

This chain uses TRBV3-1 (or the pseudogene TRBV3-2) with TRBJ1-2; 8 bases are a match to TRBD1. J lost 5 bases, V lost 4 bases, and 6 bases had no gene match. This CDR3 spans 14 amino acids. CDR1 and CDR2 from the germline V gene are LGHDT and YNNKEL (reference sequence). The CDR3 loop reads CASSPTRQGYGYTF. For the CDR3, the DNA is TGTGCCAGCAGCCCTACGAGACAGGGGTATGGCTACACCTTC.

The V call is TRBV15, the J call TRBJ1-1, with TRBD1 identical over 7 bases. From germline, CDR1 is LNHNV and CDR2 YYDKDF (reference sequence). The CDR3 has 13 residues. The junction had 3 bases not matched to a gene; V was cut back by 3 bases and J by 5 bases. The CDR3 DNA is TGTGCCACCAGCAGGACAGGGCGGACTGAAGCTTTCTTT. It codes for CATSRTGRTEAFF.

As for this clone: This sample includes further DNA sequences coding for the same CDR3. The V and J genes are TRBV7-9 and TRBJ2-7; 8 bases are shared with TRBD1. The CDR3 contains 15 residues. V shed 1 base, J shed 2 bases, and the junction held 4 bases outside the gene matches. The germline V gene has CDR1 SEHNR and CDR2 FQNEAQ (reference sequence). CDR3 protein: CASSLGQGPTYEQYF. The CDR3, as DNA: TGTGCCAGCAGCTTAGGACAGGGGCCCACCTACGAGCAGTACTTC.

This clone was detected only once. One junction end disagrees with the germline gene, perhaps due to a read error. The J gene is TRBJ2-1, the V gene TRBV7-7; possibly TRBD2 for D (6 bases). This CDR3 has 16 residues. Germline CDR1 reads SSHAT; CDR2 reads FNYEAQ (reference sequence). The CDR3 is CASSTSPGLSYNEQFF. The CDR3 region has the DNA TGTGCTAGCAGCACATCACCGGGACTGAGTTACAATGAGCAGTTCTTC.

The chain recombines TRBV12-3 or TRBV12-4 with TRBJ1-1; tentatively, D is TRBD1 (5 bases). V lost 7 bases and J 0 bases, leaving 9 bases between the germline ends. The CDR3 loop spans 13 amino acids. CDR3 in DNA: TGTGCCAGCACGACAGATGTGAACACTGAAGCTTTCTTT. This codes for CASTTDVNTEAFF.

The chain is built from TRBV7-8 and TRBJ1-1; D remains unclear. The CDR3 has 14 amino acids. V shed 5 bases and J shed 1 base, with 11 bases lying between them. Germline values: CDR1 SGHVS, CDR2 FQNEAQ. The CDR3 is CASSPRVANTEAFF. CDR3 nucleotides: TGTGCCAGCAGCCCCCGGGTCGCGAACACTGAAGCTTTCTTT.